The 28 T cell receptor beta chains below were found in one sample sequenced in a study of cytomegalovirus exposure and HLA in healthy donors. The PCR ran on 60 Vbeta and 13 Jbeta primers. Measured with immunoSEQ multiplex PCR; TCRdb has only the in-frame clones, and not every one. The table shows about 35,000 clones, with 75% to 90% occurring only once. Sequences were obtained from PBMCs. These receptors came from a male donor in good health and CMV-seronegative.

The rearrangement joins TRBV27 to TRBJ1-2; 8 bases are a match to TRBD1. The CDR3 length is 13 residues. V gave up 8 bases and J gave up 5 bases; unmatched junction bases: 7. Germline-derived CDR1 and CDR2 are MNHEY and SMNVEV (reference sequence). The CDR3 coding sequence is TGTGCCAGCGGCCGACAGGGGACTTATGGCTACACCTTC. This gives the protein CASGRQGTYGYTF.

This clone came up a few times. The chain couples TRBV5-4 to TRBJ2-1; a weak D match, TRBD2 (6 bases). This CDR3 contains 12 residues. Trimming left V 2 bases short and J 6 bases short, with 6 bases between. Per germline, CDR1 SGHNT and CDR2 YYREEE (reference sequence). The CDR3 DNA is TGTGCCAGCAGCTTAGCGGGCAATGAGCAGTTCTTC. This gives the protein CASSLAGNEQFF.

The chain couples TRBV19 to TRBJ1-1; TRBD1 matches at 7 bases. Germline assignment: CDR1 LNHDA and CDR2 SQIVND (reference sequence). Trimming removed 10 bases from V and 2 bases from J; junction bases left unmatched: 7. This CDR3 has 13 amino acids. CDR3 coding DNA: TGTGCCACCTCGGACAGGAGAAACACTGAAGCTTTCTTT. Translation gives CATSDRRNTEAFF.

This chain joins TRBV30 and TRBJ1-3; 7 bases match TRBD1. The CDR3 has 17 amino acids. Germline CDR1 GTSNPN, CDR2 SVGIG (reference sequence). Losses at the gene ends were 3 bases for V and 0 bases for J; bases not matched to a gene: 11. The CDR3 nucleotides read TGTGCCTGGAGCCTTAGACGACAGGGCACCTCTGGAAACACCATATATTTT. The encoded protein is CAWSLRRQGTSGNTIYF.

The rearrangement joins TRBV27 to TRBJ1-5, with D tentatively TRBD1 (6 bases). CDR3 length equals 14 residues. The germline V gene has CDR1 MNHEY and CDR2 SMNVEV (reference sequence). Trimming removed 5 bases at V and 5 bases at J, with 13 bases between. CDR3 DNA sequence: TGTGCCAGCAGTCAACAGGGAGTGGATCAGCCCCAGCATTTT. Amino acid sequence: CASSQQGVDQPQHF.

This sequence joins TRBV5-1 and TRBJ1-1; TRBD1 matches 8 bases. The CDR3 spans 15 residues. CDR1 is SGHRS, CDR2 YFSETQ, per germline. With 3 bases clipped from V and 5 bases from J, the junction kept 9 bases outside the gene matches. This CDR3 reads CASSWTGRLGTEAFF. DNA of the CDR3: TGCGCCAGCAGCTGGACAGGGCGTTTGGGGACTGAAGCTTTCTTT.

The V gene is TRBV6-5, the J gene TRBJ2-7; the D is unclear. V was trimmed by 2 bases and J by 2 bases, leaving 10 bases between them. Germline V lookup: CDR1 MNHEY, CDR2 SVGAGI. This CDR3 spans 14 amino acids. Here the CDR3 DNA reads TGTGCCAGCAGTTACCCGGGTCCTCCCTACGAGCAGTACTTC. Translation: CASSYPGPPYEQYF.

CDR3 nucleotides: TGCGCCAGCAGCTTGGCCGAGGACAGGGGCCACGAGCAGTACTTC. Protein sequence: CASSLAEDRGHEQYF. The V gene is TRBV5-1, the J gene TRBJ2-7, with TRBD1 matching 9 bases. After removal of 0 bases from V and 5 bases from J, the junction contained 6 bases not matched to a gene. The CDR3 runs to 15 residues. The germline V gene encodes CDR1 SGHRS and CDR2 YFSETQ.

The chain couples TRBV9 to TRBJ2-1, with D possibly TRBD1 on 5 matching bases. With 0 bases removed from V and 3 bases from J, the gap between germline ends came to 19 bases. Germline V CDR1 and CDR2: SGDLS, YYNGEE. This CDR3 spans 18 amino acids. The CDR3 region has the DNA TGTGCCAGCAGCGTAGAAATCATAGGGCAGGGCCGCTACAATGAGCAGTTCTTC. This translates into CASSVEIIGQGRYNEQFF.

CDR3 protein: CAWSVRVSGGYGYTF. The CDR3 DNA reads TGTGCCTGGAGTGTCCGGGTCTCAGGGGGCTATGGCTACACCTTC. V gene TRBV30 combines with J gene TRBJ1-2, with 7 bases fitting TRBD1. Trimming took 0 bases from V and 4 from J; bases not matched to a gene: 8. CDR1 GTSNPN and CDR2 SVGIG come from the germline V gene (reference sequence). The CDR3 is made up of 15 amino acids.

This CDR3 is CSVEWSYGYTF. The DNA of the CDR3 is TGCAGCGTTGAGTGGAGCTATGGCTACACCTTC. The chain is built from TRBV29-1 and TRBJ1-2; D call uncertain. Trimming took off 3 bases at V and 4 bases at J, with 6 bases between the two ends. Germline V gene sequence: CDR1 SQVTM, CDR2 ANQGSEA. The CDR3 runs 11 residues.

The chain employs TRBV27 and TRBJ1-2, with 8 bases lining up with TRBD1. From germline, CDR1 is MNHEY and CDR2 SMNVEV (reference sequence). With 8 bases clipped from V and 5 bases from J, the junction kept 1 base outside the gene matches. The CDR3 consists of 11 residues. The DNA of the CDR3 is TGTGCCAGCGGGACAGGATATGGCTACACCTTC. Encoded protein: CASGTGYGYTF.

The chain couples TRBV5-1 to TRBJ2-5; D perhaps matches TRBD1 (6 bases). Germline V lookup: CDR1 SGHRS, CDR2 YFSETQ. This CDR3 comprises 15 residues. The V gene lost 3 bases and the J gene lost 4 bases, with 16 bases spanning the gap. CDR3 in amino acids: CASSSDRLGIETQYF. Written as DNA, the CDR3 is TGCGCCAGCAGCTCGGACAGATTAGGGATAGAGACCCAGTACTTC.

This clone showed up just a few times. V usage is TRBV5-6 and J usage is TRBJ1-6; tentatively, D is TRBD1 (6 bases). This CDR3 is built from 16 residues. V was clipped by 4 bases and J by 8 bases, with 19 bases between them. CDR1 and CDR2 from the germline V gene are SGHDT and YYEEEE. The CDR3, as DNA: TGTGCCAGCAGCCGACTGGGGGGGCAGGGATATTCACCCCTCCACTTT. Its protein product is CASSRLGGQGYSPLHF. Complete variable domain (other parts from reference TRBV5-6 and TRBJ1-6): DAGVTQSPTHLIKTRGQQVTLRCSPKSGHDTVSWYQQALGQGPQFIFQYYEEEERQRGNFPDRFSGHQFPNYSSELNVNALLLGDSALYLCASSRLGGQGYSPLHFGNGTRLTVT.

The chain joins TRBV2 to TRBJ2-3; D uncertain. Trimming took off 7 bases at V and 3 bases at J, with 8 bases between the two ends. This CDR3 contains 12 residues. CDR1 SNHLY and CDR2 FYNNEI come from the germline V gene. For the CDR3, the DNA is TGTGCCAGCACGTATGTTACAGATACGCAGTATTTT. Translated: CASTYVTDTQYF.

The V and J genes are TRBV5-1 and TRBJ1-3, with a tentative D call TRBD1 (6 bases). Germline assignment: CDR1 SGHRS and CDR2 YFSETQ. The CDR3 is made up of 15 amino acids. Trimming pared 0 bases from V and 3 bases from J, leaving 10 bases between. CDR3 DNA sequence: TGCGCCAGCAGCTTGGAGGGGACACTTGGAAACACCATATATTTT. Translated: CASSLEGTLGNTIYF.

The chain joins TRBV19 to TRBJ1-3, with D hard to call. Germline CDR1 LNHDA, CDR2 SQIVND (reference sequence). This CDR3 comprises 15 residues. The V gene lost 3 bases and the J gene lost 0 bases, with 9 bases spanning the gap. Here the CDR3 DNA reads TGTGCCAGTAGTATTCTCCCGTTCTCTGGAAACACCATATATTTT. This gives the protein CASSILPFSGNTIYF.

The V call is TRBV7-3, the J call TRBJ2-5; no reliable D call. Trimming left V 5 bases short and J 5 bases short, with 12 bases between. The germline CDR1 and CDR2 sequences are SGHTA and FQGTGA. CDR3 length: 13 amino acids. CDR3 loop: CASSPGSGETQYF. CDR3 in DNA: TGTGCCAGCAGCCCCGGGTCTGGGGAGACCCAGTACTTC. The variable domain in full, with the rest retrieved from reference TRBV7-3 and TRBJ2-5, is GAGVSQTPSNKVTEKGKYVELRCDPISGHTALYWYRQSLGQGPEFLIYFQGTGAADDSGLPNDRFFAVRPEGSVSTLKIQRTERGDSAVYLCASSPGSGETQYFGPGTRLLVL.

This clone appeared a few times. The V gene is TRBV30, the J gene TRBJ1-6; D perhaps matches TRBD1 (6 bases). The germline V and J ends were trimmed by 0 bases and 7 bases, with 10 bases remaining between them. This CDR3 comprises 14 residues. Germline lookup yields CDR1 GTSNPN and CDR2 SVGIG (reference sequence). The CDR3 DNA reads TGTGCCTGGAGTGTATCCCAGGGGAATTCACCCCTCCACTTT. Translated: CAWSVSQGNSPLHF. The whole variable domain, remainder taken from reference TRBV30 and TRBJ1-6, is SQTIHQWPATLVQPVGSPLSLECTVEGTSNPNLYWYRQAAGRGLQLLFYSVGIGQISSEVPQNLSASRPQDRQFILSSKKLLLSDSGFYLCAWSVSQGNSPLHFGNGTRLTVT.

V usage is TRBV6-1 and J usage is TRBJ1-4; tentative D call: TRBD1 (6 bases). V was shortened by 9 bases and J by 2 bases, with 13 bases between the two germline ends. Per germline, CDR1 MNHNS and CDR2 SASEGT. This CDR3 comprises 14 residues. The CDR3 spells CASTTGPTNEKLFF. CDR3 bases: TGTGCCAGTACAACAGGGCCGACTAATGAAAAACTGTTTTTT.

The chain recombines TRBV7-8 with TRBJ1-1; 10 bases are shared with TRBD1. The CDR3 spans 15 residues. Germline V gene data show CDR1 as SGHVS and CDR2 as FQNEAQ. The ends lost 1 base at V and 7 bases at J; junction bases unmatched: 6. CDR3 amino acids: CASSLVPGQGIEAFF. DNA for the CDR3: TGTGCCAGCAGCTTAGTTCCGGGACAGGGGATTGAAGCTTTCTTT.

The table lists this clone with a few counts. The chain joins TRBV27 to TRBJ1-4, with D possibly being TRBD1 (5 bases). The CDR3 has 15 residues. V was pared by 3 bases and J by 0 bases, with 8 bases between. CDR1 is MNHEY and CDR2 is SMNVEV in the germline V gene (reference sequence). The CDR3 nucleotides are TGTGCCAGCAGTTTGCGGGGCCCAACTAATGAAAAACTGTTTTTT. Its protein product is CASSLRGPTNEKLFF.

Here the CDR3 reads CASSQGSGGNTEAFF. CDR3 in DNA: TGTGCCAGCTCACAGGGGTCAGGGGGGAACACTGAAGCTTTCTTT. J is TRBJ1-1 and V is TRBV18, with 7 bases matching TRBD1. The V and J ends lost 4 bases and 1 base, in that order; junction bases with no gene match: 6. This CDR3 spans 15 amino acids. Germline CDR1 is KGHSH and CDR2 is LQKENI.

The chain carries TRBV5-6 and TRBJ2-5, with 14 bases lining up with TRBD2. CDR1 SGHDT and CDR2 YYEEEE come from the germline V gene. The trim removed 9 bases at V and 2 bases at J, leaving 12 bases unmatched. The CDR3 loop spans 17 amino acids. CDR3 nucleotides: TGTGCCACCACAACGGGACTAGCGGGAGCCTTACAAGAGACCCAGTACTTC. Translating gives CATTTGLAGALQETQYF.

The CDR3 loop reads CASSQGDSDNQPQHF. As DNA, the CDR3 is TGCGCCAGCAGCCAAGGGGACAGCGACAATCAGCCCCAGCATTTT. V and J are TRBV4-1 and TRBJ1-5, with 7 bases lining up with TRBD1. CDR3 length: 15 amino acids. V was clipped by 1 base and J by 3 bases; unmatched bases: 3. Germline values: CDR1 MGHRA, CDR2 YSYEKL.

The chain couples TRBV10-1 to TRBJ2-1; TRBD2 agrees at 13 bases. Germline V gene lookup returns CDR1 WNHNN and CDR2 SYGVQD (reference sequence). V lost 2 bases and J lost 7; bases outside the gene matches: 5. This CDR3 is 16 amino acids long. The chain's CDR3 is CASSEGLAGARNEQFF. The CDR3 nucleotides read TGCGCCAGCAGTGAGGGACTAGCGGGAGCGCGTAATGAGCAGTTCTTC.

The V and J genes are TRBV5-6 and TRBJ2-3; the match to TRBD2 covers 9 bases. The CDR3 is made up of 16 amino acids. After removal of 1 base from V and 3 bases from J, the junction contained 6 bases not matched to a gene. CDR1 is SGHDT and CDR2 is YYEEEE in the germline V gene. Here the CDR3 reads CASSLNGRGGTDTQYF. Here the CDR3 DNA reads TGTGCCAGCAGCTTGAATGGGCGGGGGGGGACAGATACGCAGTATTTT. Complete variable domain (other parts from reference TRBV5-6 and TRBJ2-3): DAGVTQSPTHLIKTRGQQVTLRCSPKSGHDTVSWYQQALGQGPQFIFQYYEEEERQRGNFPDRFSGHQFPNYSSELNVNALLLGDSALYLCASSLNGRGGTDTQYFGPGTRLTVL.

The sample holds a few counts of this clone. Additional DNA sequences in this sample encode the identical CDR3. The chain carries TRBV5-6 and TRBJ1-1; D unresolved. The CDR3 contains 12 residues. V lost 4 bases, J lost 5 bases, and 9 bases lay in between. Germline V gene lookup returns CDR1 SGHDT and CDR2 YYEEEE. Written as DNA, the CDR3 is TGTGCCAGCAGCCTGAGAGGTACTGAAGCTTTCTTT. Protein sequence: CASSLRGTEAFF.